The following is a T cell receptor beta chain sequence with its context. The target antigen is unknown. In the same sample, other DNA sequences code for this CDR3. Reverse transcription of extracted RNA yielded cDNA, which provided the sequencing template. Sequencing was performed with immunoSEQ multiplex PCR; in TCRdb, only in-frame clones are kept and a portion is missing. The sample holds some 150,000 clones; more than 85% are singletons and the top ten take about 12%. The data originate from a study of CD8+ T cells in alopecia areata. Whole-study results and caveats: In scalp and blood during tofacitinib, many expanded lesional clones persisted.

Described treatment: oral pan-JAK inhibitor, 5-10 mg twice daily. The sorting of PBMCs gave CD4+ and CD8+ T cells. CDR1 MNHEY and CDR2 SMNVEV come from the germline V gene (reference sequence). V was trimmed by 4 bases and J by 3 bases, leaving 10 bases between them. CDR3 length: 13 residues. The sample here was CD8+ T cells sorted from blood, taken at week 4, from a patient treated with tofacitinib. This clonotype was obtained from a human donor with alopecia areata. The chain has TRBV27 and TRBJ2-7, with D perhaps TRBD1 (5 bases). CDR3 nucleotide sequence: TGTGCCAGCAGTTCCCTCGACAGCTACGAGCAGTACTTC. This encodes CASSSLDSYEQYF.